This is a list of T cell receptor beta chains from one sample in a study of blood T cell repertoires in COVID-19. TCRdb's copy holds only in-frame clones and misses some; the assay was immunoSEQ multiplex PCR. Seen here are 310,000 or so clones, about 88% observed once, and the top ten hold around a tenth. Sequencing input: PBMCs or T cells enriched from blood (not recorded which). Every receptor here comes from a middle-aged woman who had recovered from COVID-19. Both conserved end residues are part of each CDR3. The D gene is left open where the match is weak.

j_call v_call d_call cdr3_aa
TRBJ2-1 TRBV9 TRBD1 CASSVAMMGQIYNEQFF
TRBJ2-1 TRBV3-1/TRBV3-2 TRBD2 CASSLGGLDYNEQFF
TRBJ2-1 TRBV7-2 TRBD2 CASSEKAGGRSYNEQFF
TRBJ2-7 TRBV4-3 TRBD2 CASSQATGTSIHEQYF
TRBJ2-1 TRBV4-3 - CASSQDEALEQFF
TRBJ2-6 TRBV7-3 TRBD1 CASSLGGTGANVLTF
TRBJ1-4 TRBV2 - CASSELAGVGKLFF
TRBJ2-3 TRBV6-2/TRBV6-3 - CASSYFAGSTDTQYF
TRBJ2-1 TRBV7-8 TRBD2 CASSYGGGGNEQFF
TRBJ1-2 TRBV30 TRBD1 CACTGQNGYTF
TRBJ2-7 TRBV11-2 - CASSLEVGNLYEQYF
TRBJ2-7 TRBV15 TRBD1 CATSRVGTGRIEQYF
TRBJ2-1 TRBV4-3 TRBD2 CASRAGTSGGNEQFF
TRBJ1-2 TRBV30 - CASAESFGYTF
TRBJ2-7 TRBV7-9 TRBD1 CASSSDRGEQYF